This TCR beta chain was found in a study of technical replicates of blood from four donors. Some clones are missing from TCRdb's copy, which holds only in-frame ones; the method was immunoSEQ multiplex PCR. The repertoire holds 75,000 to 95,000 clones, with 85% to 95% as singletons. The CDR3 extends over 17 amino acids. Germline V gene sequence: CDR1 GTSNPN, CDR2 SVGIG (reference sequence). Between the trimmed V and J ends, which lost 2 bases and 3 bases, there was a span of 17 bases. The chain joins TRBV30 to TRBJ2-6, with a weak D call TRBD1 (6 bases). The sequencing input was T cells isolated from PBMCs. This TCR was recovered from a human donor in good health. Here the CDR3 reads CAWSRDKAKGGANVLTF. The DNA for the CDR3 is TGTGCCTGGAGTCGGGACAAGGCCAAGGGTGGGGCCAACGTCCTGACTTTC.